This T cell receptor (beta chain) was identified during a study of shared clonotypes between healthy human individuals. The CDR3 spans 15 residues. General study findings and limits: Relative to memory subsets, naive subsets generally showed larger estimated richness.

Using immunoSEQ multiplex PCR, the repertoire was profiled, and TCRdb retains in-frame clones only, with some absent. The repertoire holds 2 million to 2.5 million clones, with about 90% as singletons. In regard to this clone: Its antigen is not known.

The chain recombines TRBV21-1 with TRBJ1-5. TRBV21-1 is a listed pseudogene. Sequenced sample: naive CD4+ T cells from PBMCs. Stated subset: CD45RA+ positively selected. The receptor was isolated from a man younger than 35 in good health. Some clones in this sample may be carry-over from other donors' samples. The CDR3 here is CASSKVGGSGQPQHF. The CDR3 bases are TGTGCCAGCAGCAAAGTGGGCGGGTCGGGTCAGCCCCAGCATTTT.